Following are 20 T cell receptor beta chains from one sample sequenced in a study of radiation and T cells in renal cell carcinoma. Stated treatment: 15 Gy SBRT to primary tumor, nephrectomy 4 weeks later. The repertoire was sequenced with immunoSEQ multiplex PCR; TCRdb's copy has only in-frame clones and lacks some. The sample holds approximately 14,000 clones; about 64% are singletons and the top ten take roughly 29%. Sequenced here: tumor tissue, sampled from a patient whose treatment included radiotherapy and nephrectomy. These receptors originate from a woman in her 70s with renal cell carcinoma.

The chain joins TRBV27 to TRBJ2-7; TRBD2 is a possible D gene (5 bases). Per germline, CDR1 MNHEY and CDR2 SMNVEV (reference sequence). This CDR3 is 14 amino acids long. V lost 6 bases, J lost 2 bases, and 14 bases lay in between. In DNA, the CDR3 is TGTGCCAGCAGAGATTCGGACGGGACCTACGAGCAGTACTTC. This translates into CASRDSDGTYEQYF.

This clone occurred a few times. The chain is built from TRBV5-3 and TRBJ1-3; D gene ambiguous. TRBV5-3 is given ORF status, its function remaining uncertain. There are 15 residues in the CDR3. Trimming cost V 2 bases and J 0 bases, with 9 bases left between them. The CDR3 spells CARSLGNPSGNTIYF. CDR3 coding DNA: TGTGCCAGAAGCTTAGGCAATCCCTCTGGAAACACCATATATTTT.

V usage is TRBV4-1 and J usage is TRBJ2-7; 13 bases are a match to TRBD2. The ends lost 0 bases at V and 2 bases at J; junction bases unmatched: 10. Germline assignment: CDR1 MGHRA and CDR2 YSYEKL. CDR3 length: 19 residues. Here the CDR3 reads CASSQDDIGGTSGAYEQYF. Written as DNA, the CDR3 is TGCGCCAGCAGCCAAGACGATATAGGGGGGACTAGCGGGGCCTACGAGCAGTACTTC.

The J gene is TRBJ2-1, the V gene TRBV30, with 11 bases identical to TRBD2. CDR3 length: 17 residues. From germline, CDR1 is GTSNPN and CDR2 SVGIG (reference sequence). V gave up 4 bases and J gave up 4 bases; unmatched junction bases: 12. This CDR3 is CAWTSRLAGHLYNEQFF. CDR3 sequence (DNA): TGTGCCTGGACTTCTCGACTAGCGGGGCACCTATACAATGAGCAGTTCTTC. Looking up the rest from reference TRBV30 and TRBJ2-1 gives the full variable domain: SQTIHQWPATLVQPVGSPLSLECTVEGTSNPNLYWYRQAAGRGLQLLFYSVGIGQISSEVPQNLSASRPQDRQFILSSKKLLLSDSGFYLCAWTSRLAGHLYNEQFFGPGTRLTVL.

V and J are TRBV9 and TRBJ2-3; TRBD2 agrees at 14 bases. The trim removed 3 bases at V and 0 bases at J, leaving 3 bases unmatched. The CDR3 loop spans 17 amino acids. CDR1 is SGDLS, CDR2 YYNGEE, per germline. CDR3 nucleotides: TGTGCCAGCAGCGAGGGACTAGCGGGGGCCAGCACAGATACGCAGTATTTT. It specifies CASSEGLAGASTDTQYF.

This clone turned up a few times. This chain uses TRBV2 with TRBJ1-2; D is ambiguous. The CDR3 loop spans 13 amino acids. Germline lookup yields CDR1 SNHLY and CDR2 FYNNEI. Trimming pared 7 bases from V and 7 bases from J, leaving 16 bases between. The chain's CDR3 is CASITTRRFGYTF. The CDR3 DNA reads as TGTGCCAGCATCACGACTCGACGCTTTGGCTACACCTTC.

This clone was picked up a small number of times. V gene TRBV7-2 combines with J gene TRBJ2-2, with 9 bases aligning to TRBD1. The length of the CDR3 is 14 residues. CDR1 is SGHTA and CDR2 is FQGNSA in the germline V gene. V was pared by 6 bases and J by 4 bases, with 3 bases of the junction left unmatched. The DNA of the CDR3 is TGTGCCAGCAGGGTGGGACAGGGCACCGGGGAGCTGTTTTTT. Translated, it gives CASRVGQGTGELFF. The variable domain in full, completed from reference TRBV7-2 and TRBJ2-2, reads GAGVSQSPSNKVTEKGKDVELRCDPISGHTALYWYRQSLGQGLEFLIYFQGNSAPDKSGLPSDRFSAERTGGSVSTLTIQRTQQEDSAVYLCASRVGQGTGELFFGEGSRLTVL.

CDR3 DNA: TGTGCCAGCAGTTACTCGAGTCTAACCACCGGGGAGCTGTTTTTT. It codes for CASSYSSLTTGELFF. The chain employs TRBV6-6 and TRBJ2-2; no definite D call. Trimming took 0 bases from V and 4 from J, leaving 9 bases between them. The CDR3 contains 15 residues. Germline loops: CDR1 MNHNY, CDR2 SVGAGI (reference sequence).

V and J are TRBV5-1 and TRBJ2-2; D might be TRBD2 (6 bases). The V gene lost 7 bases and the J gene lost 4 bases, with 23 bases spanning the gap. The CDR3 length is 17 residues. In germline, CDR1 is SGHRS, CDR2 YFSETQ. The CDR3 bases are TGCGCCAGCTGTCCGACACCCGGGACTTCGGTCACCGGGGAGCTGTTTTTT. Protein: CASCPTPGTSVTGELFF.

This clone was counted a few times. The chain uses TRBV4-1 and TRBJ2-2; 7 nucleotides align to TRBD1. V lost 5 bases and J lost 1; bases outside the gene matches: 7. In germline, CDR1 is MGHRA, CDR2 YSYEKL. The CDR3 contains 16 residues. For the CDR3, the DNA is TGCGCCAGCAGCGTTCGGACAGGCGAGAACACCGGGGAGCTGTTTTTT. It encodes CASSVRTGENTGELFF.

The CDR3 nucleotides are TGTGCCAGCAGCTTGGTGGGGGGGATGGCCCAGTACTTC. It encodes CASSLVGGMAQYF. This chain connects TRBV5-6 to TRBJ2-5; 7 nucleotides align to TRBD2. CDR3 size: 13 residues. Germline V CDR1 and CDR2: SGHDT, YYEEEE. The J segment lost 9 bases and the V segment lost 0 bases, leaving 5 bases of the junction unmatched. Full variable domain (outside the CDR3, taken from reference TRBV5-6 and TRBJ2-5): DAGVTQSPTHLIKTRGQQVTLRCSPKSGHDTVSWYQQALGQGPQFIFQYYEEEERQRGNFPDRFSGHQFPNYSSELNVNALLLGDSALYLCASSLVGGMAQYFGPGTRLLVL.

This clone was recorded only once. V usage is TRBV21-1 and J usage is TRBJ2-3; TRBD2, the table's D call, was not compared with the DNA. TRBV21-1 is noted as a pseudogene. CDR3 size: 10 residues. The chain's CDR3 is CASSTRPRYF. CDR3 sequence (DNA): TGTGCCAGCAGCACTCGTCCCCGGTATTTT.

The chain couples TRBV4-3 to TRBJ2-3, with 8 positions matching TRBD2. The length of the CDR3 is 18 residues. In germline, CDR1 is LGHNA, CDR2 YSLEER. J gave up 2 bases and V 1 base, and 11 bases lay outside the gene matches. The CDR3 DNA follows: TGCGCCAGCAGCCAAGGGAGGGCGGCGGGAGGTAACACAGATACGCAGTATTTT. It specifies CASSQGRAAGGNTDTQYF.

CDR3 nucleotides: TGTGCCAGCAGCACCACGTATTTGGATGAGCAGTTCTTC. It encodes CASSTTYLDEQFF. The chain recombines TRBV5-6 with TRBJ2-1; the D is unclear. CDR1 SGHDT and CDR2 YYEEEE come from the germline V gene. Trimming took off 4 bases at V and 8 bases at J, with 13 bases between the two ends. The CDR3 extends over 13 amino acids.

The V gene is TRBV19, the J gene TRBJ1-2, with a weak D call TRBD1 (5 bases). The germline V gene has CDR1 LNHDA and CDR2 SQIVND (reference sequence). Trimming stripped 3 bases from V and 5 bases from J, with 16 bases between. The CDR3 has 15 amino acids. CDR3 amino acids: CASSIPGEGVYGYTF. CDR3 DNA: TGTGCCAGTAGTATCCCGGGAGAAGGGGTATATGGCTACACCTTC. Full variable domain (rest looked up from reference TRBV19 and TRBJ1-2): DGGITQSPKYLFRKEGQNVTLSCEQNLNHDAMYWYRQDPGQGLRLIYYSQIVNDFQKGDIAEGYSVSREKKESFPLTVTSAQKNPTAFYLCASSIPGEGVYGYTFGSGTRLTVV.

The J gene is TRBJ1-4, the V gene TRBV6-5; D may be TRBD1 (5 bases). V was clipped by 6 bases and J by 0 bases, with 11 bases between them. Germline loops: CDR1 MNHEY, CDR2 SVGAGI. The CDR3 extends over 15 amino acids. In DNA form, the CDR3 reads TGTGCCAGCAGATCAGGGCAGGCAACTAATGAAAAACTGTTTTTT. Translated, it gives CASRSGQATNEKLFF.

The sample holds one count of this clone. The chain is built from TRBV7-2 and TRBJ1-1; D is perhaps TRBD1 (6 bases). The CDR3 runs 13 residues. Germline values: CDR1 SGHTA, CDR2 FQGNSA. Deletions cut 5 bases from V and 4 bases from J, with 11 bases between. The CDR3 loop is CASSISRGTEAFF. The DNA for the CDR3 is TGTGCCAGCAGCATATCCAGGGGCACTGAAGCTTTCTTT.

This clone was detected a few times. The gene calls are TRBV4-1 and TRBJ2-1, with D maybe TRBD2 (6 bases). The V and J ends lost 3 bases and 9 bases respectively, with 18 bases between them. This CDR3 spans 15 amino acids. Germline V gene data show CDR1 as MGHRA and CDR2 as YSYEKL. CDR3 in amino acids: CASSQTSGLIGEQFF. The CDR3 nucleotides read TGCGCCAGCAGCCAGACTAGTGGGCTAATCGGTGAGCAGTTCTTC.

This clone was picked up a small number of times. The V call is TRBV5-1, the J call TRBJ2-2, with a weak D call TRBD2 (5 bases). Trimming pared 3 bases from V and 2 bases from J, leaving 17 bases between. There are 17 residues in the CDR3. Germline V gene data show CDR1 as SGHRS and CDR2 as YFSETQ. Written as DNA, the CDR3 is TGCGCCAGCAGCTCTACGACGGGGTTCCCTAACACCGGGGAGCTGTTTTTT. As protein: CASSSTTGFPNTGELFF.

V is TRBV19 and J is TRBJ2-3; D gene unclear. The CDR3 is made up of 11 amino acids. Germline V lookup: CDR1 LNHDA, CDR2 SQIVND (reference sequence). The germline V and J ends were trimmed by 4 bases and 2 bases, with 1 base remaining between them. Here the CDR3 reads CASSTTDTQYF. Here the CDR3 DNA reads TGTGCCAGTAGTACCACAGATACGCAGTATTTT.